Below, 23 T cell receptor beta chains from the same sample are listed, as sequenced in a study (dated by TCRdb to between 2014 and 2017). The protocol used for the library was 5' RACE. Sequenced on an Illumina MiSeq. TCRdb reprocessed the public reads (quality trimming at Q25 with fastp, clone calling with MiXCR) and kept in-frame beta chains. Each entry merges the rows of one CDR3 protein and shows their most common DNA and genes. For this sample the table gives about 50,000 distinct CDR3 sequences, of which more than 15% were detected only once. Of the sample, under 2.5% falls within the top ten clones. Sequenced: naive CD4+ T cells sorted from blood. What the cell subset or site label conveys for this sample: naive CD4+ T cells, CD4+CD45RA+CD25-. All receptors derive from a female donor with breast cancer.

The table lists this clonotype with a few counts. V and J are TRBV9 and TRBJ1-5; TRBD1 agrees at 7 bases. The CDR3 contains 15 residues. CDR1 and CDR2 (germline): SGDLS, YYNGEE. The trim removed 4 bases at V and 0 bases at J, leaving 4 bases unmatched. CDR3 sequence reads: CASSPGGTSNQPQHF. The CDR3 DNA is TGTGCCAGCAGCCCAGGGGGGACTAGCAATCAGCCCCAGCATTTT.

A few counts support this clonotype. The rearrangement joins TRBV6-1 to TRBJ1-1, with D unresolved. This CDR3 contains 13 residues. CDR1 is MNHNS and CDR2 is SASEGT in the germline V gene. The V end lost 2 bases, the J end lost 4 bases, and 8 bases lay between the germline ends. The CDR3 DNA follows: TGTGCCAGCAGTGAATTCGGTACCACTGAAGCTTTCTTT. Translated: CASSEFGTTEAFF.

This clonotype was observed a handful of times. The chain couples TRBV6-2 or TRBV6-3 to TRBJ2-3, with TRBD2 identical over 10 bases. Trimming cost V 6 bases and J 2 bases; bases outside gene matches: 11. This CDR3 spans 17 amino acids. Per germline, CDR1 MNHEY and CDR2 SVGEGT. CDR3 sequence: CASSPPWTSGFTDTQYF. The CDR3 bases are TGTGCCAGCAGCCCTCCCTGGACTAGCGGATTCACAGATACGCAGTATTTT.

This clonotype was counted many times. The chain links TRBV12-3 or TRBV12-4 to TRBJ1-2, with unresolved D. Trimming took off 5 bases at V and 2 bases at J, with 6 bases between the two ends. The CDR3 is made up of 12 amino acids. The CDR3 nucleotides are TGTGCCAGCAGTACAAGCAACTATGGCTACACCTTC. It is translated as CASSTSNYGYTF.

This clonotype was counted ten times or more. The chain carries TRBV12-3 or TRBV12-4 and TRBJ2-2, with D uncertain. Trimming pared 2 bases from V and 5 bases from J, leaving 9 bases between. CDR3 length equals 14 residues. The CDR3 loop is CASSLMIGTGELFF. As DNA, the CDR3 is TGTGCCAGCAGTTTAATGATTGGGACCGGGGAGCTGTTTTTT.

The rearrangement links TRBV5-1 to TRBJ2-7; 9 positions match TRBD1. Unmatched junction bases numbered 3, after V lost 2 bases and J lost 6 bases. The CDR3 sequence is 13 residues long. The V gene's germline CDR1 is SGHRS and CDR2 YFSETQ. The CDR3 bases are TGCGCCAGCAGCTTTACAGGGGGCGGCGAGCAGTACTTC. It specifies CASSFTGGGEQYF.

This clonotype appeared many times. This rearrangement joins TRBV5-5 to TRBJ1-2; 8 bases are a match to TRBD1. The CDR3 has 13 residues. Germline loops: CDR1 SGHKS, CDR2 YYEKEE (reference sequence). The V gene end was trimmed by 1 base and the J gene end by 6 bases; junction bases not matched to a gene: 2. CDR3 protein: CASSLTTGDGYTF. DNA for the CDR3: TGTGCCAGCAGCTTGACGACAGGGGATGGCTACACCTTC.

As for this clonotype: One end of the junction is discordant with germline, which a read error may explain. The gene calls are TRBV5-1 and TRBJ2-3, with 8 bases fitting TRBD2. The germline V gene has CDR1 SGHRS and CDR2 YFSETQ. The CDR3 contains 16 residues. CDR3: CASSLAAGTSSDTRYF. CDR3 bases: TGCGCCAGCAGCTTGGCAGCTGGGACTAGTTCAGATACGCGGTATTTT.

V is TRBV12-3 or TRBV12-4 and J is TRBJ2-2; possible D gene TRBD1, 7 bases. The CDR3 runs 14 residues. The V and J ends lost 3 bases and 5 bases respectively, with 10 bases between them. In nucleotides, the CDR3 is TGTGCCAGCAGTTTGGCAGGGGGGACCGGGGAGCTGTTTTTT. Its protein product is CASSLAGGTGELFF.

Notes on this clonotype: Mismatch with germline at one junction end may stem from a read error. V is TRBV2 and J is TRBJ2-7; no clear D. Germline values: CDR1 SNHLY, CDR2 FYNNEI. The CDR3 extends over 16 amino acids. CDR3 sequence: CASSEGSVSATYDQYF. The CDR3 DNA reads TGTGCCAGCAGTGAAGGTTCTGTCTCGGCAACCTACGATCAGTACTTC.

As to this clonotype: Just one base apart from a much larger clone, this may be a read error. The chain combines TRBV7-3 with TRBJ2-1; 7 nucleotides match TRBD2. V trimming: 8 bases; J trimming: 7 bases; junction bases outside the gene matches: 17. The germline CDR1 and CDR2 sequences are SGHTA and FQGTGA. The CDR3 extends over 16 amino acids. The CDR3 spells CASGPYASGIVNEQFF. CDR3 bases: TGTGCCAGCGGCCCCTATGCCAGCGGGATAGTTAATGAGCAGTTCTTC. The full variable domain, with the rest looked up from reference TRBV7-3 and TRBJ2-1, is GAGVSQTPSNKVTEKGKYVELRCDPISGHTALYWYRQSLGQGPEFLIYFQGTGAADDSGLPNDRFFAVRPEGSVSTLKIQRTERGDSAVYLCASGPYASGIVNEQFFGPGTRLTVL.

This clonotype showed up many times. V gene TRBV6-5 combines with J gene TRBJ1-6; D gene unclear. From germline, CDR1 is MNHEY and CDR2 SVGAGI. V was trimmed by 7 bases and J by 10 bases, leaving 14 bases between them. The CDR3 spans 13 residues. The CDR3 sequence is CASTSGHESPLHF. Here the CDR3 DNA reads TGTGCCAGCACCAGTGGTCACGAGTCACCCCTCCACTTT.

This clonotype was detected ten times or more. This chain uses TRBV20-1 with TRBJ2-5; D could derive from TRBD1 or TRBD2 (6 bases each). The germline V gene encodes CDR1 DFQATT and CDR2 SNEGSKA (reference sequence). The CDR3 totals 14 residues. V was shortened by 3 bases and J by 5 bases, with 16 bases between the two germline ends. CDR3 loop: CSASSEGGRETQYF. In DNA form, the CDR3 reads TGCAGTGCTAGTTCCGAGGGGGGCAGGGAGACCCAGTACTTC.

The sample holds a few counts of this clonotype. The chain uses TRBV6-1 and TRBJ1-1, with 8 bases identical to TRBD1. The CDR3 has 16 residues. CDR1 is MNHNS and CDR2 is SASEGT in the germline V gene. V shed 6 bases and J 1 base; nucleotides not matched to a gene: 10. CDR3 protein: CASRTARGQGNTEAFF. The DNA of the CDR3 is TGTGCCAGCAGGACGGCACGAGGACAGGGGAACACTGAAGCTTTCTTT.

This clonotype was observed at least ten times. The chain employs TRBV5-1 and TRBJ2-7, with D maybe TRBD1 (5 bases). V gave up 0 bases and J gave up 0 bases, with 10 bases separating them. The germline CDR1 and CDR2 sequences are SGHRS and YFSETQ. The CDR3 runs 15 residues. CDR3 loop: CASSLGPDSSYEQYF. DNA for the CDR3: TGCGCCAGCAGCTTGGGGCCAGACAGCTCCTACGAGCAGTACTTC.

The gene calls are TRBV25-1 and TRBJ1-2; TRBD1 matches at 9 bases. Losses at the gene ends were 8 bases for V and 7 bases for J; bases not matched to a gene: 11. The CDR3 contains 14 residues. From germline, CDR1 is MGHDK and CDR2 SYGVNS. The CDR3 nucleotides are TGTGCCAGCTCATACCCGGGACAGGGAGGTGGCTACACCTTC. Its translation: CASSYPGQGGGYTF.

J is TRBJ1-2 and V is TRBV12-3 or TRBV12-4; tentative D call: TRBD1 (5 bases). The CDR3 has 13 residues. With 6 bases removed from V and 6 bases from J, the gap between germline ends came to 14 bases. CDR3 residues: CASSRDGSNGYTF. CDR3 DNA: TGTGCCAGCAGCCGGGACGGCTCGAATGGCTACACCTTC.

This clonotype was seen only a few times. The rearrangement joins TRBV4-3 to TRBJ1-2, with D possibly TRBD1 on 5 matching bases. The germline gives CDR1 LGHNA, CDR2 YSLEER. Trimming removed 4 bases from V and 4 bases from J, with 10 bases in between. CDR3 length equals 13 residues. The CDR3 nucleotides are TGCGCCAGCAGCCCAGATGGGGGCTATGGCTACACCTTC. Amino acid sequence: CASSPDGGYGYTF.

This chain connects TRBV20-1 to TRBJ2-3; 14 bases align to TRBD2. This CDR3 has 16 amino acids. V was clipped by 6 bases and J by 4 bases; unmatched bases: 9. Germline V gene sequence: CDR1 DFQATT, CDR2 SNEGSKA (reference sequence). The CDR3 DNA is TGCAGTGCGGGGGGACTAGCGGGAGTACAGGCAGATACGCAGTATTTT. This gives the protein CSAGGLAGVQADTQYF.

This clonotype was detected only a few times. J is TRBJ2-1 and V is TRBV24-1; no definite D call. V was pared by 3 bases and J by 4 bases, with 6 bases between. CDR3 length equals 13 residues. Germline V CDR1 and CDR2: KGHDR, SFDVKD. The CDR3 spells CATSDADYNEQFF. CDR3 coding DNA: TGTGCCACCAGTGATGCGGATTACAATGAGCAGTTCTTC.

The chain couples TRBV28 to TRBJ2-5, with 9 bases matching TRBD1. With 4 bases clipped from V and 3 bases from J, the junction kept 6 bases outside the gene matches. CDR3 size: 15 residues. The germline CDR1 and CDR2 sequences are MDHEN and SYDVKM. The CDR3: CASSSPGQGEETQYF. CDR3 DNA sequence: TGTGCCAGCAGTTCCCCGGGACAGGGAGAAGAGACCCAGTACTTC.

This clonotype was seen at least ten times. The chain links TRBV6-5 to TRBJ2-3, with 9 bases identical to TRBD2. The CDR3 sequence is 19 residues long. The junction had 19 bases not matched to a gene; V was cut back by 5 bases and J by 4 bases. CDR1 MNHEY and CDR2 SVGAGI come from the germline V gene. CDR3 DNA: TGTGCCAGCAGTCGAACGACAGGAGCCGGGACTAGCTGGTCAGATACGCAGTATTTT. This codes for CASSRTTGAGTSWSDTQYF.

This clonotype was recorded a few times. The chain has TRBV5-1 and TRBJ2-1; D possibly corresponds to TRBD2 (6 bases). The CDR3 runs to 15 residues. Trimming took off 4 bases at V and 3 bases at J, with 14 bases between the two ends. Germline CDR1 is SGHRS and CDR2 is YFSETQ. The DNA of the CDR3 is TGCGCCAGCAGCCCATTCAGCGGGCTCTACAATGAGCAGTTCTTC. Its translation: CASSPFSGLYNEQFF.